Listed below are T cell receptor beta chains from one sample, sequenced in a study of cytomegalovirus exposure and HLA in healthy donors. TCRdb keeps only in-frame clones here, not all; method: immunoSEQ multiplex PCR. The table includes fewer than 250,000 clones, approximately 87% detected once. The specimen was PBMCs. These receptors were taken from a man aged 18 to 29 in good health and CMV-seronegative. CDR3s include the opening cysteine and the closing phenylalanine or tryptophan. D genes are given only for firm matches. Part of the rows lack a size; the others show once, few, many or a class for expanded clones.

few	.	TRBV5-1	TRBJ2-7	TGCGCCAGCAGCTTGGGCGGAGACTACGAGCAGTACTTC	CASSLGGDYEQYF
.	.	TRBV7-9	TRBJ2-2	TGTGCCAGCAGCTCCCGCGGGGGCGGAGGGGAGCTGTTTTTT	CASSSRGGGGELFF
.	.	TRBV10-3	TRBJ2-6	TGTGCCTACACCCTCTCTGGGGCCAACGTCCTGACTTTC	CAYTLSGANVLTF
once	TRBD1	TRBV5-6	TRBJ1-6	TGTGCCAGCAGCTTGGGTGACAGGGGGCTTGTCTCACCCCTCCACTTT	CASSLGDRGLVSPLHF
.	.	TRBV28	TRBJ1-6	.	CASSSSKTAPLHF
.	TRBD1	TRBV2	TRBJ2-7	TGTGCCAGCAGTGAAGCTAGCCCAACAGTCCCGGGACAGGGGATGGGACTCTTC	CASSEASPTVPGQGMGLF
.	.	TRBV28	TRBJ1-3	TGTGCCAGCAGTTTATCCCACTCTGGAAACACCATATATTTT	CASSLSHSGNTIYF
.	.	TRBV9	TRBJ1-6	TGTGCCAGCAGCGTAGAGGAGGGGTATGATTCACCCCTCCACTTT	CASSVEEGYDSPLHF
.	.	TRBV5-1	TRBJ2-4	TGCGCCAGCAGCTTGGGAGTATCGGCCAAAAACATTCAGTACTTC	CASSLGVSAKNIQYF
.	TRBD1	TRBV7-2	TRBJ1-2	TGTGCCAGCAGCTTAGAGACAGGGGGTACGAGTTTCACCTTC	CASSLETGGTSFTF
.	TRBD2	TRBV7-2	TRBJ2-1	TGTGCCAGCAGCTCCCTCCCCGGGACTAGCGCTTACAATGAGCAGTTCTTC	CASSSLPGTSAYNEQFF
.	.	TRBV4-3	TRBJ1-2	TGCGCAAAAAGGAGCAGGGCAAGGGACTATGGCTACACCTTC	CAKRSRARDYGYTF
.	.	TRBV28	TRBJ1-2	TGTGCCAGCTCCGTGGGAGGAGGTAACTATGGCTACACCTTC	CASSVGGGNYGYTF
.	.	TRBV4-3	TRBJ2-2	TGCGCCAGCAGCCAGGGAGCAGCCTACACCGGGGAGCTGTTTTTT	CASSQGAAYTGELFF
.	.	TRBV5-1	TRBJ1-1	TGCGCCAGCAGGTTGACAGACATGAACACTGAAGCTTTCTTT	CASRLTDMNTEAFF
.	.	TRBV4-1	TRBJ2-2	TGCGCCAGCAGCCAAGTGAGTGGAGTCAGCACCGGGGAGCTGTTTTTT	CASSQVSGVSTGELFF
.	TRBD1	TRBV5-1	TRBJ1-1	TGCGCCAGCAGCCCTCAGGGGGAGAACACTGAAGCTTTCTTT	CASSPQGENTEAFF
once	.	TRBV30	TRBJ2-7	TGTGCCTGGACCGCCCCTCGCTCGAGGGCCGGCTACGAGCAGTACTTC	CAWTAPRSRAGYEQYF
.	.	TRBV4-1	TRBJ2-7	TGCGCCAGCAGCCAAGTTGGATTGGGGGGATACGAGCAGTACTTC	CASSQVGLGGYEQYF
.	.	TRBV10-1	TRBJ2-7	TGCGCCAGCAGTGAAGCAGGATTCTCCTACGAGCAGTACTTC	CASSEAGFSYEQYF
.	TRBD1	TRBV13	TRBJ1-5	TGTGCCAGCAGCTTATCAGACAGGGGGAATCAGCCCCAGCATTTT	CASSLSDRGNQPQHF
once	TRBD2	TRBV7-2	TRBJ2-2	TGTGCCAGCAGCTCGGGAGGGGAAACCGGGGAGCTGTTTTTT	CASSSGGETGELFF
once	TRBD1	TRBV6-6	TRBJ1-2	TGTGCCAGCAGTAGAAAGACAGGGGAGGATGGCTATGGCTACACCTTC	CASSRKTGEDGYGYTF
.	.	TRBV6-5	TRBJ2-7	TGTGCCAGCAGTTACCGGGTAAGCTACGAGCAGTACTTC	CASSYRVSYEQYF
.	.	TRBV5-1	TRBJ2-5	TGCGCCAGCAGCCCGGACATGTACCAAGAGACCCAGTACTTC	CASSPDMYQETQYF
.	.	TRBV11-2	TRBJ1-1	TGTGCCAGCAGCTTAGGGCAGATCACTGAAGCTTTCTTT	CASSLGQITEAFF
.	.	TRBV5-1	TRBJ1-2	TGCGCCAGCAGCTATGACACGGGGATTAACTATGGCTACACCTTC	CASSYDTGINYGYTF
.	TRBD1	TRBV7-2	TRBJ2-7	TGTGCCAGCAGCCCTGACGTAGGACAGGACTACGAGCAGTACTTC	CASSPDVGQDYEQYF
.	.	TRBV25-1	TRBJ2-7	TGTGCCAGCAGTGAACGCCGGGACATTATAGAATACGAGCAGTACTTC	CASSERRDIIEYEQYF
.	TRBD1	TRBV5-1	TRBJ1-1	TGCGCCAGCATGGGACAGGGAGGCACTGAAGCTTTCTTT	CASMGQGGTEAFF
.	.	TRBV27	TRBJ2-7	TGTGCCAGCAGTCCGTCGGACTTGGGGGAGCAGTACTTC	CASSPSDLGEQYF
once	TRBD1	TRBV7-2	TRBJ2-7	TGTGCCAGCAGCAGGGACAGGGGATCCTACGAGCAGTACTTC	CASSRDRGSYEQYF
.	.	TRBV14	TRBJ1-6	TGTGCCAGCAGCCAAGACAGGGTCCCTAATTCACCCCTCCACTTT	CASSQDRVPNSPLHF
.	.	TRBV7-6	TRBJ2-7	TGTGCCAGCAGCCACTGGAGGGGGCCCGAGCAGTACTTC	CASSHWRGPEQYF
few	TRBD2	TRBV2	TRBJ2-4	TGTGCCAGCAGTGAAAGGACTAGCGGGGGGGCACTAGCCAAAAACATTCAGTACTTC	CASSERTSGGALAKNIQYF
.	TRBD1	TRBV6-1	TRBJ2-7	TGTGCCAGCAGTCGAGGGACAGGGTTGACCTACGAGCAGTACTTC	CASSRGTGLTYEQYF
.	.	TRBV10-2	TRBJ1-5	TGCGCCAGCAGTGGCCAGTTCAATCAGCCCCAGCATTTT	CASSGQFNQPQHF
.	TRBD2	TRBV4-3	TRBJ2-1	TGCGCCAGCAGCCAAGACGCTAGCGGGAGGGCCATCAATGAGCAGTTCTTC	CASSQDASGRAINEQFF
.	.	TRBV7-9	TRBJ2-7	TGTGCCGTCGGCAGGGAGCAGTACTTC	CAVGREQYF
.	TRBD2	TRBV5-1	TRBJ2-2	TGCGCCAGCAGCGAACAGCCACTAGCGGGGGTGAACACCGGGGAGCTGTTTTTT	CASSEQPLAGVNTGELFF
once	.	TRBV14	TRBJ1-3	TGTGCCAGCCCCCATTCGGGGGAATACTCTGGAAACACCATATATTTT	CASPHSGEYSGNTIYF
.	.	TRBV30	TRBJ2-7	TGTGCCTGGAGTTCCGTAGTACAGATTCGCTACGAGCAGTACTTC	CAWSSVVQIRYEQYF
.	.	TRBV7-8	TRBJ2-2	TGTGCCAGCAGCCTACAGGTTCCCGGGGAGCTGTTTTTT	CASSLQVPGELFF
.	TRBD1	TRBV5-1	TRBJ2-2	TGCGCCAGCAGGTCAGGGGGCAACACCGGGGAGCTGTTTTTT	CASRSGGNTGELFF
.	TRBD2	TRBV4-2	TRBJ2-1	TGTGCCAGCAGCCAATACCCCCTAGCGGGAGCCTACAATGAGCAGTTCTTC	CASSQYPLAGAYNEQFF
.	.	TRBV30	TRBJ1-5	TGTGCCTGGATCGGGTTCTTGATAAATCAGCCCCAGCATTTT	CAWIGFLINQPQHF
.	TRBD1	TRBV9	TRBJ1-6	TGTGCCAGCAGCGGGGGACAGTCCTATAATTCACCCCTCCACTTT	CASSGGQSYNSPLHF
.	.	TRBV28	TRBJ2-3	TGTGCTGTGGCAAAACCCACCACAGATACGCAGTATTTT	CAVAKPTTDTQYF
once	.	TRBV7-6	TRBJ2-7	TGTGCCAGCAGCTTAGCTGGGGGGACCTACGAGCAGTACTTC	CASSLAGGTYEQYF